Listed below are T cell receptor beta chains from one sample, sequenced in a study of siplizumab effects on memory and regulatory T cells. Sequencing was performed with immunoSEQ multiplex PCR; in TCRdb, only in-frame clones are kept and a portion is missing. The sample has under 150,000 clones; around 94% are singletons. The sample consisted of non-Treg CD4+ T cells sorted from blood. The receptor source for this set is a human donor in good health. Both conserved end residues are part of each CDR3. D genes are given only for firm matches. Only some rows state a clone size, as once, few, many or a class for expanded clones.

v_call	j_call	d_call	clone_size	cdr3_nt	cdr3_aa
TRBV15	TRBJ1-6	TRBD1	.	TGTGCCACGCGGGACAGGGGATTCGGGGATTATTCACCCCTCCACTTT	CATRDRGFGDYSPLHF
TRBV5-1	TRBJ1-2	.	.	TGCGCCAGCAGCATACACGCAGGGGAAAGGCCTAACTATGGCTACACCTTC	CASSIHAGERPNYGYTF
TRBV5-1	TRBJ2-3	TRBD2	.	TGCGCCAGCAGCTTAGGGACTAGCATCACAGATACGCAGTATTTT	CASSLGTSITDTQYF
TRBV19	TRBJ2-3	TRBD2	.	TGTGCCACGGGGGGTGCTTTAGATACGCAGTATTTT	CATGGALDTQYF
TRBV5-4	TRBJ1-3	.	.	TGTGCCAGCAGCTCGGCAGGAGGGGGGCAGGGAAACACCATATATTTT	CASSSAGGGQGNTIYF
TRBV5-6	TRBJ1-1	.	.	TGTGCCAGCAGCTTAAACCCGAGACGGGGGGGCAGGACTTTCTTT	CASSLNPRRGGRTFF
TRBV19	TRBJ1-5	.	.	TGTGCCAGCCTCGGACACAGCAATCAGCCCCAGCATTTT	CASLGHSNQPQHF
TRBV6-5	TRBJ2-7	.	.	TGTGCCAGCAGTTACCCGGACTGGAACGAGCAGTACTTC	CASSYPDWNEQYF
TRBV4-1	TRBJ2-1	.	.	TGCGCCAGCAGCCAAAACCACTACAATGAGCAGTTCTTC	CASSQNHYNEQFF
TRBV12-5	TRBJ1-1	.	.	TGTGCTAGTGGTTTGGAGATAAACACTGAAGCTTTCTTT	CASGLEINTEAFF
TRBV6-5	TRBJ1-5	.	.	TGTGCCAGCAGGCTACAGGGAAATCAGCCCCAGCATTTT	CASRLQGNQPQHF
TRBV5-1	TRBJ2-1	.	.	TGCGCCAGCAGCTTGGAACGCTCTTGGAATGAGCAGTTCTTC	CASSLERSWNEQFF
TRBV28	TRBJ2-2	.	.	TGTGCCAGCAGAGAGGAAAACACCGGGGAGCTGTTTTTT	CASREENTGELFF
TRBV5-6	TRBJ1-6	.	.	TGTGCCAGCAGCTTCAGACCGACCCTCTATAATTCACCCCTCCACTTT	CASSFRPTLYNSPLHF
TRBV5-1	TRBJ2-2	.	.	TGCGCCAGCAGCTTGGCCACAGGGATAGCCACCGGGGAGCTGTTTTTT	CASSLATGIATGELFF
TRBV7-6	TRBJ1-2	TRBD1	once	TGTGCCAGCAGCTTATTAGCTCCGGGACAGGGTAGTAAGCATGGCTACACCTTC	CASSLLAPGQGSKHGYTF
TRBV6-5	TRBJ2-5	.	.	TGTGCCAGCAATCGCCAAGAGACCCAGTACTTC	CASNRQETQYF
TRBV6-1	TRBJ2-7	.	.	TGTGCCACCCATTTCCGGGACCGAGTCTCCTACGAGCAGTACTTC	CATHFRDRVSYEQYF
TRBV5-1	TRBJ1-5	.	.	TGCGCCAGCAGCTTGGGAGGGTATAGCAATCAGCCCCAGCATTTT	CASSLGGYSNQPQHF
TRBV15	TRBJ2-5	.	once	TGTGCCACCAGCAGAGTAACAGGGCTGGGGCAAGAGACCCAGTACTTC	CATSRVTGLGQETQYF
TRBV21-1	TRBJ2-7	.	.	TGTGCCAGCAGCAAAGCGCAAAGACCAGCCTACGAGCAGTACTTC	CASSKAQRPAYEQYF
TRBV5-1	TRBJ2-5	TRBD1	.	TGCGCCAGCTTTCCACCGGGACAGCAAGAGACCCAGTACTTC	CASFPPGQQETQYF
TRBV29-1	TRBJ2-6	TRBD2	.	TGCAGCGTTCCGACTAGCGGGAGTAGTGGGGCCAACGTCCTGACTTTC	CSVPTSGSSGANVLTF
TRBV15	TRBJ2-2	TRBD1	.	TGTGCCACCAAGGACAGGGGCCCCACGAACACCGGGGAGCTGTTTTTT	CATKDRGPTNTGELFF
TRBV7-3	TRBJ2-1	.	.	TGTGCCAGCAGCTCTCGGGTGGGAGAAGAGGAATACAATGAGCAGTTCTTC	CASSSRVGEEEYNEQFF
TRBV4-1	TRBJ2-5	.	.	TGCGCCAGCAGTCTTATCGAGGGGTTGGAGACCCAGTACTTC	CASSLIEGLETQYF
TRBV7-9	TRBJ2-7	TRBD2	once	TGTGCCAGCAGCTCCCAGAGCGGGAGGGCGGGGGAGCAGTACTTC	CASSSQSGRAGEQYF
TRBV27	TRBJ2-7	.	.	TGTGCCAGCAGTTTTTATAGGGGTTTACTCGGGGGAATCGACGAGCAGTACTTC	CASSFYRGLLGGIDEQYF